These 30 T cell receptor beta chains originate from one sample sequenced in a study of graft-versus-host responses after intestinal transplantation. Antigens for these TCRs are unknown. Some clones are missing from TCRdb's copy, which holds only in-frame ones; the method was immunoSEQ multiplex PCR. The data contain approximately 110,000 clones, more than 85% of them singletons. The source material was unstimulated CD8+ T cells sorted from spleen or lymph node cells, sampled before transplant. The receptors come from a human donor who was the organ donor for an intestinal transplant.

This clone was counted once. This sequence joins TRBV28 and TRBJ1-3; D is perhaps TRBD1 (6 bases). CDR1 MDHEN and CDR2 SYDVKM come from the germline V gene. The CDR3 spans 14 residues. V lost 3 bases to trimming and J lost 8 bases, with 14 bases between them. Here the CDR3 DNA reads TGTGCCAGCAGTTTTGTCGGGGAGGGGGACACCATATATTTT. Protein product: CASSFVGEGDTIYF.

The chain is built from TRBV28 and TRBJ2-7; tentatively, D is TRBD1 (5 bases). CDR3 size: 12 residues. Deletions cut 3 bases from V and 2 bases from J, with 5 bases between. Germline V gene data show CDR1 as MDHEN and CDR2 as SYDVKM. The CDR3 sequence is CASSFRAYEQYF. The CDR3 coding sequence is TGTGCCAGCAGTTTCAGGGCCTACGAGCAGTACTTC.

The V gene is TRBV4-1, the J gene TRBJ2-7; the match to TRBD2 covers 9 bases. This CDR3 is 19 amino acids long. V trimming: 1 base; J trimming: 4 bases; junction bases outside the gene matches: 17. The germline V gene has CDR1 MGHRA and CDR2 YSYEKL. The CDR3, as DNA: TGCGCCAGCAGCCAAGGACGCGGCGGGAGGGCTCCACCAATTTACGAGCAGTACTTC. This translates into CASSQGRGGRAPPIYEQYF.

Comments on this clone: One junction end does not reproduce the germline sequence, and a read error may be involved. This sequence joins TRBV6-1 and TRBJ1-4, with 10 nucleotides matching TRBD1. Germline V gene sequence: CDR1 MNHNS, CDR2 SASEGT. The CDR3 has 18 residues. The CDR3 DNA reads TGTGCCAGCAGTGACCCGGGACAGGGGATTCTAGCTAAAGAAAAACTGTTTTTT. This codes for CASSDPGQGILAKEKLFF.

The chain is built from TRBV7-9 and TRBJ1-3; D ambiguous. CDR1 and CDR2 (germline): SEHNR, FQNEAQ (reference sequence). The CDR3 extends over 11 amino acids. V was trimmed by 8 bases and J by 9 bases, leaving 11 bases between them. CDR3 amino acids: CASAIDPTIYF. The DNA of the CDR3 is TGTGCCAGCGCTATTGACCCCACCATATATTTT. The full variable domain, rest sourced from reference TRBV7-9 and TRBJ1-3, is DTGVSQNPRHKITKRGQNVTFRCDPISEHNRLYWYRQTLGQGPEFLTYFQNEAQLEKSRLLSDRFSAERPKGSFSTLEIQRTEQGDSAMYLCASAIDPTIYFGEGSWLTVV.

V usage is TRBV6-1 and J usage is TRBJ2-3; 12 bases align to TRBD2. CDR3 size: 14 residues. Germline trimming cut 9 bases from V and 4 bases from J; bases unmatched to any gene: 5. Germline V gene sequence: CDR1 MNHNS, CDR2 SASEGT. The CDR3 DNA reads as TGTGCCAGTTCGACTAGCGGGAGCGCAGATACGCAGTATTTT. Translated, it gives CASSTSGSADTQYF.

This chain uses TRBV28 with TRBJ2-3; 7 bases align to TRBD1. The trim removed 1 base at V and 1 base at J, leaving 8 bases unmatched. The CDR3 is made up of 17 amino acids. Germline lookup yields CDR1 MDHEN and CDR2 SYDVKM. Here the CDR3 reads CASSLSLTGRGTDTQYF. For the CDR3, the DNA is TGTGCCAGCAGTTTATCGCTGACAGGGAGAGGCACAGATACGCAGTATTTT. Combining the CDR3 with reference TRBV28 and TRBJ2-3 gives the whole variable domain DVKVTQSSRYLVKRTGEKVFLECVQDMDHENMFWYRQDPGLGLRLIYFSYDVKMKEKGDIPEGYSVSREKKERFSLILESASTNQTSMYLCASSLSLTGRGTDTQYFGPGTRLTVL.

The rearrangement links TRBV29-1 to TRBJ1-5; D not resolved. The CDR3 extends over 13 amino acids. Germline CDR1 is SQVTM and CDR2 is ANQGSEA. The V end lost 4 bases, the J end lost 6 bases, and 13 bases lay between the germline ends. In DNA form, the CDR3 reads TGCAGCGTTGTAGGAGAATCGGGTCAGCCCCAGCATTTT. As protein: CSVVGESGQPQHF.

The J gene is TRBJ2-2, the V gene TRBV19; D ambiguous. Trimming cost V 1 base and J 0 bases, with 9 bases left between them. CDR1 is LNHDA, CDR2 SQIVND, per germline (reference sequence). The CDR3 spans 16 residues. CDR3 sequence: CASSIVGTTNTGELFF. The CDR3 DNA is TGTGCCAGTAGTATAGTCGGCACAACGAACACCGGGGAGCTGTTTTTT.

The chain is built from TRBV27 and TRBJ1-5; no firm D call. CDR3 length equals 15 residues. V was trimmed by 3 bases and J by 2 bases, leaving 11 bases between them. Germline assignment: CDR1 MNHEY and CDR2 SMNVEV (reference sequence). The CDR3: CASSFKPGGNQPQHF. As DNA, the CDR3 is TGTGCCAGCAGTTTCAAGCCGGGAGGCAATCAGCCCCAGCATTTT.

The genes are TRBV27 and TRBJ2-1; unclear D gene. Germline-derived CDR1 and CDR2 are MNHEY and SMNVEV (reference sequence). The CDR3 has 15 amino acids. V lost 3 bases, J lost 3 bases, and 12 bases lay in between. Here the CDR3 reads CASSLRISGYNEQFF. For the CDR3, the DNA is TGTGCCAGCAGTTTGCGCATATCGGGCTACAATGAGCAGTTCTTC.

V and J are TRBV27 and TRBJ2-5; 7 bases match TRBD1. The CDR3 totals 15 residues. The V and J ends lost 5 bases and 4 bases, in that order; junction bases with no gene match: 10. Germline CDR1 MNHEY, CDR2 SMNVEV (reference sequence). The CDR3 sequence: CASSIKGARAETQYF. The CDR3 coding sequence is TGTGCCAGCAGTATTAAGGGGGCGAGGGCAGAGACCCAGTACTTC.

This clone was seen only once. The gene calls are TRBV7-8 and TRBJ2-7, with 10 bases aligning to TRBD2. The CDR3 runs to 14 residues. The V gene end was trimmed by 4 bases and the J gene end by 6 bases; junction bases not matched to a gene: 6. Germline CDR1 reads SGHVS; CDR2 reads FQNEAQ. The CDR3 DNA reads TGTGCCAGCAGCTCACTAGCGGGACGTGGCGAGCAGTACTTC. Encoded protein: CASSSLAGRGEQYF.

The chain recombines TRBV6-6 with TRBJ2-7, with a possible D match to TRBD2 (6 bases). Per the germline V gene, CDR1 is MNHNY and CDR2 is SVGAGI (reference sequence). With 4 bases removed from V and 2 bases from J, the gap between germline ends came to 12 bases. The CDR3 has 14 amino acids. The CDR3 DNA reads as TGTGCCAGCAGTTCGGGACTTCCAACCTACGAGCAGTACTTC. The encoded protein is CASSSGLPTYEQYF.

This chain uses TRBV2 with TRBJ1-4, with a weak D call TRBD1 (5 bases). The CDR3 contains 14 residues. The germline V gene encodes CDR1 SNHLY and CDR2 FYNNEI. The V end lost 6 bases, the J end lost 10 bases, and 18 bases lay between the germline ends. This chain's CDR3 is CASSQGRRDGKLFF. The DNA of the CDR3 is TGTGCCAGCAGCCAGGGACGGAGGGACGGAAAACTGTTTTTT.

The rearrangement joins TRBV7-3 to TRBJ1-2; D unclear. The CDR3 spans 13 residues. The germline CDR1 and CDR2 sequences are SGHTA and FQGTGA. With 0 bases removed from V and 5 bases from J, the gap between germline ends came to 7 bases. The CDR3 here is CASSLTTGYGYTF. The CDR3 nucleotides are TGTGCCAGCAGCTTAACGACCGGGTATGGCTACACCTTC.

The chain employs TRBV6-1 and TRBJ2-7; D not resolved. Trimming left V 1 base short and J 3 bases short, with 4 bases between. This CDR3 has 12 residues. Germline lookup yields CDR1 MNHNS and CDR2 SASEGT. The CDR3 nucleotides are TGTGCCAGCAGTGAAGGCGGCTACGAGCAGTACTTC. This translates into CASSEGGYEQYF.

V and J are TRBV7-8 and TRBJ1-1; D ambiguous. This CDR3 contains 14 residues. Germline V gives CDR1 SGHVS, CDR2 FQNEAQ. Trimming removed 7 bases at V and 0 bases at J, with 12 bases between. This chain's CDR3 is CASNGVSMNTEAFF. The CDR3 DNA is TGTGCCAGCAACGGGGTCTCCATGAACACTGAAGCTTTCTTT.

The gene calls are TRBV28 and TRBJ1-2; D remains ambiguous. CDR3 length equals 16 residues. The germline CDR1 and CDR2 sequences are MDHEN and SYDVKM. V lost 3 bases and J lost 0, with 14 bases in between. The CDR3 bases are TGTGCCAGCAGTTTTTTGGCCCTAGTCGCTAACTATGGCTACACCTTC. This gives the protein CASSFLALVANYGYTF.

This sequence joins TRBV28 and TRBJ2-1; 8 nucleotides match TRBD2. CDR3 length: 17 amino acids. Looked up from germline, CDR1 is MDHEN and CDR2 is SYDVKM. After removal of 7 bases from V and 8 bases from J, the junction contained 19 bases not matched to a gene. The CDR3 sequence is CASTLNSGGNFFDEQFF. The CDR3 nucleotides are TGTGCCAGCACCTTAAACTCGGGGGGGAATTTTTTCGATGAGCAGTTCTTC.

The CDR3 nucleotides read TGTGCCAGCAGTACCAGGCGATACTATAATTCACCCCTCCACTTT. Its protein product is CASSTRRYYNSPLHF. The chain uses TRBV6-5 and TRBJ1-6; D is ambiguous. This CDR3 is built from 15 residues. Between the trimmed V and J ends, which lost 5 bases and 3 bases, there was a span of 11 bases. CDR1 MNHEY and CDR2 SVGAGI come from the germline V gene.

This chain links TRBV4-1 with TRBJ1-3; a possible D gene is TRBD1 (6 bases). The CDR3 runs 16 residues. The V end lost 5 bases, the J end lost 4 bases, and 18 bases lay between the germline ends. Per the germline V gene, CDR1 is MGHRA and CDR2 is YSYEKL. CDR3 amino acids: CASSYITGTGGNTIYF. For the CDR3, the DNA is TGCGCCAGCAGCTACATTACAGGGACGGGAGGAAACACCATATATTTT.

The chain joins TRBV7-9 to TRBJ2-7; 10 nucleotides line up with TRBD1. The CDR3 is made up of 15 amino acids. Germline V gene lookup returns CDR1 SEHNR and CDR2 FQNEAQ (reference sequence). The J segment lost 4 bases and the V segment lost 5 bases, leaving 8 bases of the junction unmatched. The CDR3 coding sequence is TGTGCCAGCAGCCCCAGGGGACAGGGGAGGTACGAGCAGTACTTC. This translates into CASSPRGQGRYEQYF.

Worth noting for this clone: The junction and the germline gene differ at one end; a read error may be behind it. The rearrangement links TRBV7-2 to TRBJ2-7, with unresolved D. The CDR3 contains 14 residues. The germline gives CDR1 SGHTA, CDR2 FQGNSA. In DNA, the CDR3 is TGTGCCGGCAGCTTAGTTGGCAGCGCCTACGAGCAGTACTTC. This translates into CAGSLVGSAYEQYF.

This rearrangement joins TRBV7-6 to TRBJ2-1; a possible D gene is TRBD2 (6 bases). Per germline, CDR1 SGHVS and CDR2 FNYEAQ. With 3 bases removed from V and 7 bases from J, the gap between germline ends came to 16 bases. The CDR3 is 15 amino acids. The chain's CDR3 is CASSFGGALENEQFF. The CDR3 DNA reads TGTGCCAGCAGCTTCGGGGGAGCTCTAGAGAATGAGCAGTTCTTC.

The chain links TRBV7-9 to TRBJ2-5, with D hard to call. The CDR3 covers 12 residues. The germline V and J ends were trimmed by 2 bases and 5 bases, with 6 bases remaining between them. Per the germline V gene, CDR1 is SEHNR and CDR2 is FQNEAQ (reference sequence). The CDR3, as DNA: TGTGCCAGCAGCTTATCTTGGGAGACCCAGTACTTC. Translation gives CASSLSWETQYF.

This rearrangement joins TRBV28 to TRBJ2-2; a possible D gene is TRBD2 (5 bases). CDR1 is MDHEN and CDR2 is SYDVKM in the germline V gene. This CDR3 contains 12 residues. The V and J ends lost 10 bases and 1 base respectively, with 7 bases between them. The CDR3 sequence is CATSLNTGELFF. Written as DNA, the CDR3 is TGTGCCACTAGCTTGAACACCGGGGAGCTGTTTTTT.

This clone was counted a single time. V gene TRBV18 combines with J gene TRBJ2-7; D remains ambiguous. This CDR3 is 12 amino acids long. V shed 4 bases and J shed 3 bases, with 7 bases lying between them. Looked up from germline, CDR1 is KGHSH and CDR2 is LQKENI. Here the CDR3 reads CASSRHFYEQYF. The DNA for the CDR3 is TGTGCCAGCTCACGTCATTTCTACGAGCAGTACTTC.

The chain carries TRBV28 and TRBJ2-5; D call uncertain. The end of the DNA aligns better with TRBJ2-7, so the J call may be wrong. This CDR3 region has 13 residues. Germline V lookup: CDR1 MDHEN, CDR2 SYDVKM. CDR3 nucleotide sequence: TGTGCCAGCAGTCCCGGTCTCTCCTACGAGCAGTACTTC. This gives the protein CASSPGLSYEQYF.

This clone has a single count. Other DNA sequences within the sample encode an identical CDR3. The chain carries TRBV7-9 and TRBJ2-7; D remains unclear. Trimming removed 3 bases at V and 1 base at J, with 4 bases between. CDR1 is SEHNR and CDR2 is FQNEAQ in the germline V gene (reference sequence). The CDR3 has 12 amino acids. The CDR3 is CASSFGSYEQYF. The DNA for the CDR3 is TGTGCCAGCAGCTTCGGATCCTACGAGCAGTACTTC.